This TCR beta chain was captured by sequencing in a study of response to subunit inactivated influenza vaccine. Study conclusions and caveats: The study's authors posited that every seasonal influenza vaccination enlists few new T cells.

TCRdb fed the RT-PCR reads into MiXCR, producing one record per CDR3 protein. The sample comprises fewer than 800,000 distinct CDR3 sequences, 15% to 18% of which are singletons, and about 9.9% rests with the top ten. In germline, CDR1 is SGHRS, CDR2 YFSETQ. The CDR3 consists of 14 residues. This clonotype was seen at least ten times. The antigen is undetermined. One end of the junction varies from germline; a read error may be responsible. The rearrangement links TRBV5-1 to TRBJ1-3; D is unresolved. The sequences come from PBMCs from blood, collected 11 to 12 days after vaccination. The sequence was collected from a man in his fifties who received an inactivated influenza vaccine. DNA for the CDR3: TGTGCCAGCAGCCTCGACGGGTCTGGAAACACCATATATTTT. It encodes CASSLDGSGNTIYF.